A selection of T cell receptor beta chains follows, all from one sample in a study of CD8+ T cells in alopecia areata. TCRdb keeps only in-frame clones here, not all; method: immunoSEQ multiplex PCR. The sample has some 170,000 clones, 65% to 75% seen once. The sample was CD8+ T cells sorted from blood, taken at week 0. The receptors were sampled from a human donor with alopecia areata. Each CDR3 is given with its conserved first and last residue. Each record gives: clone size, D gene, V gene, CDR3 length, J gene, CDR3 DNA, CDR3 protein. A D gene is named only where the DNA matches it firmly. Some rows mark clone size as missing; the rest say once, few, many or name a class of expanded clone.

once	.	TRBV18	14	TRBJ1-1	TGTGCCAGCTCACCCCTGTTCCAGGGGACTGAAGCTTTCTTT	CASSPLFQGTEAFF
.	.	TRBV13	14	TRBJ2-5	TGTGCCAGCAGCTTAGGCCCGATCGGGGAGACCCAGTACTTC	CASSLGPIGETQYF
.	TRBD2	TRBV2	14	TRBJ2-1	TGTGCCAGCAGAAGGGCGGGGGGCTACAATGAGCAGTTCTTC	CASRRAGGYNEQFF
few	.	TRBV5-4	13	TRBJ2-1	TGTGCCAGCAGCTTGAGGGCCTACAATGAGCAGTTCTTC	CASSLRAYNEQFF
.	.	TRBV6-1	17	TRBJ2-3	TGTGCCAGCAGTGAAGGGCCGACGGAGATTAGCACAGATACGCAGTATTTT	CASSEGPTEISTDTQYF
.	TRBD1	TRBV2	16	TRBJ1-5	TGTGCCAGCAGTGAAAACCCCGGGACAGACAATCAGCCCCAGCATTTT	CASSENPGTDNQPQHF
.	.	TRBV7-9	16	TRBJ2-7	TGTGCCAGCAGCCAAGGGACGGACCAAACTTCCTACGAGCAGTACTTC	CASSQGTDQTSYEQYF
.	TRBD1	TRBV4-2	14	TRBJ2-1	TGTGCCAGCAGCCAGAAGACAGGGAACAATGAGCAGTTCTTC	CASSQKTGNNEQFF
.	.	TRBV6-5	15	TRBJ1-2	TGTGCCAGCAGTTACGCTGGGGGGCTGGAGGATGGCTACACCTTC	CASSYAGGLEDGYTF
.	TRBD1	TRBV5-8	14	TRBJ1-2	TGTGCCAGCAGCTTGCGGACAGGGTACTGTGGCTACACCTTC	CASSLRTGYCGYTF
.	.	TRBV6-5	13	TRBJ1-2	TGTGCCAGCCGACAGAGTTCTAACTATGGCTACACCTTC	CASRQSSNYGYTF